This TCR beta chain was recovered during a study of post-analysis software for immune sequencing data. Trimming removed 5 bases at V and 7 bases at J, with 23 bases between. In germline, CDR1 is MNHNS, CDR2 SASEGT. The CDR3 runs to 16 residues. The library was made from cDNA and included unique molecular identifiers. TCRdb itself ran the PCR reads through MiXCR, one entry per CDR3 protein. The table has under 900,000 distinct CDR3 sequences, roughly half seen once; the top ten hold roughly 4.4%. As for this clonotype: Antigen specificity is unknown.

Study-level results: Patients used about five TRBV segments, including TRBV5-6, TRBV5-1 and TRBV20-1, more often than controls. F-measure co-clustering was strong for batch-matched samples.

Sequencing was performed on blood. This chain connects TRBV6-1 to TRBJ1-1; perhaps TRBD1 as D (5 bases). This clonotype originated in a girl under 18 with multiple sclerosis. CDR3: CASSPRSGRAYGEAFF. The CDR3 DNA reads TGTGCCAGCAGTCCCCGTTCGGGCAGGGCCTACGGTGAAGCTTTCTTT.